This T cell receptor (beta chain) is from a study of control samples from healthy donors and cancer patients. The CDR3 is 15 residues long. From germline, CDR1 is LGHDT and CDR2 YNNKEL (reference sequence). V was clipped by 1 base and J by 2 bases, with 12 bases between them. Sequencing used immunoSEQ multiplex PCR; TCRdb keeps in-frame clones, though not all of them. Among fewer than 90,000 clones listed, 88% were seen once. Sequenced input: blood. The sequence was collected from a woman aged 45-59 years in good health. The chain employs TRBV3-1 (or the pseudogene TRBV3-2) and TRBJ2-7; either TRBD1 or TRBD2 may fit D (6 bases each). CDR3 sequence (DNA): TGTGCCAGCAGCCAAGTTGCCGGGGGCGCCTACGAGCAGTACTTC. Protein: CASSQVAGGAYEQYF.